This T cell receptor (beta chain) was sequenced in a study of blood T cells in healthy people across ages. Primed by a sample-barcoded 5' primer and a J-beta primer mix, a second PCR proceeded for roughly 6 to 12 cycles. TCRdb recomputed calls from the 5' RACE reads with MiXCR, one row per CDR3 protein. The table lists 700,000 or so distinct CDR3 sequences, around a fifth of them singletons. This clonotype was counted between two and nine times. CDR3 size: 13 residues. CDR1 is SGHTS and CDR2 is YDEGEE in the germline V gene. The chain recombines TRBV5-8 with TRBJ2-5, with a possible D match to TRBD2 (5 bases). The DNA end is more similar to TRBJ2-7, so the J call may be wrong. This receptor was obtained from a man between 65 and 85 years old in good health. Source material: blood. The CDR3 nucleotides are TGTGCCAGCAGCTCTTGGGGAGTCTACGAGCAGTACTTC. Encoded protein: CASSSWGVYEQYF.